The entry below gives a single T cell receptor beta chain sequence along with its context. The antigen remains unidentified. For both chains, the TCRalpha and TCRbeta cDNA went through two nested PCRs of around 15 and 9 cycles. No DNA is given; TCRdb re-called the 5' RACE reads and lists each CDR3 protein once. This table holds approximately 300,000 distinct CDR3 sequences. This entry comes from a study of monozygotic twins with inflammatory bowel disease. Study conclusions and caveats: Possibly reflecting limited power, no difference in repertoire similarity was found between concordant and discordant twins.

This TCR was recovered from a human donor with ulcerative colitis or Crohn's disease, or a healthy co-twin of an affected twin (not recorded which). The sample comprised blood.

The CDR3 here is CASHRGSDGYTF. V gene TRBV6-2 or TRBV6-3 combines with J gene TRBJ1-2; TCRdb's assignment of TRBD1 cannot be checked, as there is no DNA. Per germline, CDR1 MNHEY and CDR2 SVGEGT. This CDR3 spans 12 amino acids.